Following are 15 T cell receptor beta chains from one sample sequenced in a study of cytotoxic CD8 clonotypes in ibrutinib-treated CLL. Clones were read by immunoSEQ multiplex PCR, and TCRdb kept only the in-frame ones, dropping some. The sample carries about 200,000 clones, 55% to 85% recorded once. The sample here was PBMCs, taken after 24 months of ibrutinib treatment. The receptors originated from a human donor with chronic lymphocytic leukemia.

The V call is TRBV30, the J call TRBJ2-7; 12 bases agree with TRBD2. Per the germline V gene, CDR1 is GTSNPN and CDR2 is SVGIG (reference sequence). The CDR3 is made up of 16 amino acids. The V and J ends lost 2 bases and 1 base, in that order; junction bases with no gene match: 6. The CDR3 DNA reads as TGTGCCTGGAGTCTTAAAGGACTAGCGGGATCCTACGAGCAGTACTTC. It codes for CAWSLKGLAGSYEQYF.

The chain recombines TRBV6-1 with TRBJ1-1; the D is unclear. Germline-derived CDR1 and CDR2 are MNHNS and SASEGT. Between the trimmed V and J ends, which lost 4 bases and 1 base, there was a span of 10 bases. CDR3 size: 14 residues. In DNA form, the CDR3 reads TGTGCCAGCAGTGGGCTAAGAAGGAACACTGAAGCTTTCTTT. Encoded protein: CASSGLRRNTEAFF.

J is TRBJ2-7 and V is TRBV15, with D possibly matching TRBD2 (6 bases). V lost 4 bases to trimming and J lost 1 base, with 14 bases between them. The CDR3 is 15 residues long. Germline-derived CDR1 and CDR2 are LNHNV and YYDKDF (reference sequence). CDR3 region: CATSTPGGGSYEQYF. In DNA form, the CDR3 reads TGTGCCACCAGCACCCCCGGTGGAGGGTCCTACGAGCAGTACTTC. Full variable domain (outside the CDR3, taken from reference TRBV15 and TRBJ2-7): DAMVIQNPRYQVTQFGKPVTLSCSQTLNHNVMYWYQQKSSQAPKLLFHYYDKDFNNEADTPDNFQSRRPNTSFCFLDIRSPGLGDTAMYLCATSTPGGGSYEQYFGPGTRLTVT.

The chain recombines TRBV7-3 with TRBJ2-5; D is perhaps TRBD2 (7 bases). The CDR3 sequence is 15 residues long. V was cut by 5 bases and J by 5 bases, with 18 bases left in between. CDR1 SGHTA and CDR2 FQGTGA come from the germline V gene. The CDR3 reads CASSPGGRERETQYF. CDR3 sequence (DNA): TGTGCCAGCAGCCCCGGGGGGCGGGAGAGGGAGACCCAGTACTTC.

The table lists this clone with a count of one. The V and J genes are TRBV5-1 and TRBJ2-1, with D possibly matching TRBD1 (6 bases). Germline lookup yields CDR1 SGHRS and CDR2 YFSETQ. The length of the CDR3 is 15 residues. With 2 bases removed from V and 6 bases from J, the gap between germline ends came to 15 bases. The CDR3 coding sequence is TGCGCCAGCAGCTTAGGACAGATAGACGTCAATGAGCAGTTCTTC. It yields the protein CASSLGQIDVNEQFF.

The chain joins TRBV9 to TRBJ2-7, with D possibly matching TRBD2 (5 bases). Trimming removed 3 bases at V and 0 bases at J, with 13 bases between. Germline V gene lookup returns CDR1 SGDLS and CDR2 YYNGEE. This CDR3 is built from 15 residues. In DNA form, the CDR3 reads TGTGCCAGCAGCGCCTTTGACGGGAACTCCTACGAGCAGTACTTC. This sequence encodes CASSAFDGNSYEQYF.

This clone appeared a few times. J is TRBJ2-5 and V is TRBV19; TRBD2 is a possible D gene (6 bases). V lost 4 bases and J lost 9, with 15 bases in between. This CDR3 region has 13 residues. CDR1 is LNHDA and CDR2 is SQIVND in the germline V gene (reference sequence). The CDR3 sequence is CASSNDYPGAQYF. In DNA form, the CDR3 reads TGTGCCAGTAGTAACGACTACCCGGGGGCCCAGTACTTC.

DNA of the CDR3: TGTGCCAGCTCACCCCCGGACAGCTACAATGAGCAGTTCTTC. It yields the protein CASSPPDSYNEQFF. The chain is built from TRBV18 and TRBJ2-1; D is perhaps TRBD1 (6 bases). The CDR3 runs 14 residues. V dropped 3 bases and J dropped 3 bases, with 9 bases sitting between them. CDR1 and CDR2 from the germline V gene are KGHSH and LQKENI.

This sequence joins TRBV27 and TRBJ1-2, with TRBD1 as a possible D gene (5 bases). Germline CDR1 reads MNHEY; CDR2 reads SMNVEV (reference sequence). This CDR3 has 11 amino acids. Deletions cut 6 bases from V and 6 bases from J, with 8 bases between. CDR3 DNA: TGTGCCAGCAGCCCAGGGAATGGCTACACCTTC. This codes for CASSPGNGYTF.

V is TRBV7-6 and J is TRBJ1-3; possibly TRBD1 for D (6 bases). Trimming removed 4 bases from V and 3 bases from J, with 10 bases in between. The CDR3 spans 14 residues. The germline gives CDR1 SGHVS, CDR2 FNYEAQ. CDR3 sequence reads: CASSSQGGGNTIYF. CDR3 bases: TGTGCCAGCAGCTCACAGGGAGGTGGAAACACCATATATTTT. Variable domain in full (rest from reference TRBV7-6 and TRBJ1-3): GAGVSQSPRYKVTKRGQDVALRCDPISGHVSLYWYRQALGQGPEFLTYFNYEAQQDKSGLPNDRFSAERPEGSISTLTIQRTEQRDSAMYRCASSSQGGGNTIYFGEGSWLTVV.

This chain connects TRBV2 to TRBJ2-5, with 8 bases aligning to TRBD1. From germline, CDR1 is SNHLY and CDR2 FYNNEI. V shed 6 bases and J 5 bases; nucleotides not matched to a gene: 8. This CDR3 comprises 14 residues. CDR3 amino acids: CASSSQGAGETQYF. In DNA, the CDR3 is TGTGCCAGCAGCTCGCAGGGGGCAGGGGAGACCCAGTACTTC.

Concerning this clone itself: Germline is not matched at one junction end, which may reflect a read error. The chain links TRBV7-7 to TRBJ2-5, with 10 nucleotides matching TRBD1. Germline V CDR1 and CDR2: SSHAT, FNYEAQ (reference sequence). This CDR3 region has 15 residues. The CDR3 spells CASSSDRGPGETQYF. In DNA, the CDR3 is TGTGCTAGCAGCTCAGACAGGGGGCCGGGCGAGACCCAGTACTTC.

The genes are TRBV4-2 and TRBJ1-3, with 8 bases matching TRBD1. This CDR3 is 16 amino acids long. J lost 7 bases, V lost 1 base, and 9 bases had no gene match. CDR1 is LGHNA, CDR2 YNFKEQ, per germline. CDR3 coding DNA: TGTGCCAGCAGCCAAGTTGGAGGGACAGGTCTCAACACCATATATTTT. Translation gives CASSQVGGTGLNTIYF.

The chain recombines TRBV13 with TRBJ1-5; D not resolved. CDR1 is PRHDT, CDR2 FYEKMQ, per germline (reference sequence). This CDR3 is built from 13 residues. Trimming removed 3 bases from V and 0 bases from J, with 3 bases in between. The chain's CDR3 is CASSFYSNQPQHF. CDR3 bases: TGTGCCAGCAGCTTTTATAGCAATCAGCCCCAGCATTTT. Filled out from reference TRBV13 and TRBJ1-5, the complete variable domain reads AAGVIQSPRHLIKEKRETATLKCYPIPRHDTVYWYQQGPGQDPQFLISFYEKMQSDKGSIPDRFSAQQFSDYHSELNMSSLELGDSALYFCASSFYSNQPQHFGDGTRLSIL.

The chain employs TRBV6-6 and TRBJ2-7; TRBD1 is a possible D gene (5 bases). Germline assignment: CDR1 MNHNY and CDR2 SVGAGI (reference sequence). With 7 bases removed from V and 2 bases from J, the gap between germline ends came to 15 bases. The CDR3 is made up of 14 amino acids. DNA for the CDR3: TGTGCCAGCATGCCCCACAGGACCGCCTACGAGCAGTACTTC. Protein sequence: CASMPHRTAYEQYF.